This T cell receptor beta chain is drawn from a study of molecular identifiers for immune sequencing clone quantification (dated by TCRdb to 2017 to 2018). A note on the overall study: For a replicate experiment, RNA from approximately 20,000 or 100,000 naive CD8 T cells was divided into five aliquots, of which four were sequenced. This methods study used CD8 T cells to benchmark TCR RNA copy counting and molecular-identifier clustering-based TCR repertoire sequencing (MIDCIRS). Study-level results and caveats: In CMV-specific effector cells, over 97% of molecules were held by clones above 20 RNA copies, whereas under 1% of molecules were held by such clones in naive cells. The naive libraries included spiked-in Jurkat TCR RNA (around 10 copies' worth), and this RNA is not part of the donor repertoire. When barcode sub-clustering was omitted, TCR diversity was inflated by chimeric consensus sequences, with chimeras reaching as high as 47%. Around 2.9 recovered TCR RNA copies per cell were obtained by modeling, versus about 10 by digital PCR, implying a capture efficiency of about 30%. Highly expanded clone sizes could be underestimated if identical TCR molecules share a barcode. Even against a background of about a million naive CD8 T cells, spiked-in Jurkat TCR RNA amounting to a single cell's worth was reported to be detectable.

To note about this clonotype: What antigen it recognizes has not been identified. Base qualities are missing; no much larger clone stands one base away.

Trimming removed 6 bases from V and 1 base from J, leaving 15 bases between the germline ends. The CDR3 spans 15 residues, from the cysteine through the phenylalanine. The CDR3 DNA has 45 bases and is translated from base 1. CDR1 and CDR2 were assigned from the germline V gene (reference sequence) as LNHDA and SQIVND. To prepare the library, PCR was applied. Sequenced using an Illumina HiSeq 4000. Preparation of bulk TCR libraries followed a previously described approach, with the TCR primers listed in Table S5. Purification of total RNA was performed with the Qiagen AllPrep DNA/RNA kit. Before analysis, reads from multiple sequencing runs of one library were combined. For the original study's pipeline: Reads were retained only if their TCR constant sequence matched exactly, and those retained reads were trimmed to 150 nt and grouped according to their 12-nt molecular barcodes. Reads inside each barcode group were sub-clustered using a 15% Levenshtein threshold, and a quality-weighted consensus sequence was constructed for each RNA molecule. Non-functional sequences were excluded, and lower-count sequences lying one edit away from another sequence were also excluded. On the basis of fitting two negative binomial distributions, barcode sub-clusters with fewer than 20% of the maximum read count were discarded. TCRdb handled the public reads itself, with Q25 trimming in fastp and clone calling in MiXCR, and kept productive beta chains. Rows with one shared CDR3 protein collapse into an entry with the most common genes and DNA. In this record, the V and J calls reflect TCRdb's handling and not the investigators' own analysis. Here the sample has about 640,000 distinct CDR3 sequences; 15% to 20% occur a single time. The top ten constitute about 0.9% of the sample.

Libraries of naive CD8 T cells were built from approximately 20,000 to 980,000 sorted cells, with 10%, 30% or 50% of the purified RNA used. Naive CD8 T cells were FACS-sorted as CD8+CD4-CCR7+CD45RA+ on a BD FACSAria II into RLT Plus buffer. Detection sensitivity was tested by spiking Jurkat RNA equal to over 8 TCR copies' worth into samples containing roughly 19,000-1,100,000 naive CD8 T cells. Enrichment of CD8 T cells was done with RosetteSep CD8+ T Cell Enrichment Cocktail plus Ficoll-Paque, and ACK red cell lysis came afterward. This TCR was recovered from a human donor in good health. Some libraries in this study had Jurkat cell RNA spiked in. The chain uses TRBV19 and TRBJ1-1, with TRBD1 as a weak D call on 5 bases. Sequenced material: naive CD8+ T cells from blood, with Jurkat cell RNA spiked in. The cell subset or site label here, explained by the study, means: FACS-sorted CD8+CD4-CCR7+CD45RA+ naive T cells. This receptor has the CDR3 CASSLGDRSNTEAFF. The nucleotide sequence is given as TGTGCCAGTAGCCTAGGGGACCGCTCGAACACTGAAGCTTTCTTT. Supplemented by the reference TRBV19 and TRBJ1-1 proteins around the CDR3, the complete variable domain is DGGITQSPKYLFRKEGQNVTLSCEQNLNHDAMYWYRQDPGQGLRLIYYSQIVNDFQKGDIAEGYSVSREKKESFPLTVTSAQKNPTAFYLCASSLGDRSNTEAFFGQGTRLTVV.